Below, one T cell receptor beta chain is given with its context. Its antigen is currently unknown. The entry originates in a study of cytomegalovirus exposure and HLA in healthy donors. At the level of the study: The approximately 110 validation repertoires used a platform that matched the one used for the 500 to 700 first-cohort repertoires, as a later analysis reported.

Sequencing was performed with immunoSEQ multiplex PCR; in TCRdb, only in-frame clones are kept and a portion is missing. In the table there are 100,000 to 120,000 clones, roughly nine tenths of which are singletons. The CDR3 covers 16 residues. The V and J ends lost 4 bases and 6 bases, in that order; junction bases with no gene match: 10. Germline CDR1 reads SGHDT; CDR2 reads YYEEEE. General study points: Cytomegalovirus association was listed for about 170 TCR beta chains. Subsequent analysis of the 100 to 150 validation repertoires found a tendency for first-cohort TCR clusters to co-occur.

The donors were members of the roughly 130-subject validation cohort (separate from the roughly 680-subject first cohort). The rearrangement links TRBV5-6 to TRBJ2-3; 11 nucleotides match TRBD2. The sample consisted of PBMCs. The clonotype comes from a woman between 18 and 29 years old in good health and CMV-seronegative. The DNA for the CDR3 is TGTGCCAGCAGCCGCGCACTAGCGGGGGTTTGGGATACGCAGTATTTT. Its protein product is CASSRALAGVWDTQYF.